The present entry profiles one T cell receptor (beta chain) with its context. Its recognized antigen is unknown. No per-base quality is available; no much larger clone lies one base away. Donors were healthy HIV-negative adults with no recently reported acute infections or vaccinations. Every donor was a Caucasian adult living in Nashville, Tennessee, USA. CD4+ T cells were enriched by magnetic negative selection; naive cells were then positively selected on CD45RA, and the negative fraction formed the memory subset. Blood was obtained by leukapheresis, after which PBMCs were separated by Ficoll-Histopaque density gradient centrifugation and cryopreserved in liquid nitrogen vapor phase. Purity and quantity of every magnetically sorted T cell population were checked by analytical flow cytometry. From each sorted fraction, genomic DNA was isolated and quantified by UV absorbance on a Nanodrop 2000c.

The germline ends are 17 bases apart after V is trimmed by 0 bases and J by 5 bases. From a lookup of the germline V gene (reference sequence), CDR1 and CDR2 are LNHNV and YYDKDF. The CDR3 spans 16 residues, from the cysteine through the phenylalanine. The retained sequence is limited to the CDR3, 48 bases, with the frame set at the first base. Using the deep immunoSEQ assay, TCR CDR3 regions were amplified from genomic DNA by multiplex PCR. Genomic DNA extracted from each cell subset was distributed evenly over all wells of several immunoSEQ 96-well plates, and each plate served as one replicate. For sorted subsets, 150 to 250 ng genomic DNA, equal to tens of thousands of T cell genomes, was loaded into each replicate PCR. Purified libraries were quantified with a Qubit 3.0 fluorometer, sized on a Bioanalyzer 2100, and re-quantified with the KAPA Library Quantification kit. Each immunoSEQ 96-well plate was sequenced on its own single-read 150-cycle Illumina NextSeq 550 flow cell. Concerning the study's data processing: Because only junctional sequences without quality scores were contained in the immunoSEQ output, filtering matching that applied to full-length reads could not be performed. To assign V/J genes and CDR3, sequences were annotated against IMGT germline references using PyIR, a Python wrapper for IgBLAST v1.9. Any read was removed if the V/J assignment was weak (E-value above 1e-6), the CDR3 was missing, or the read contained stop codons, out-of-frame junctions, or ambiguous translated residues. A V3J clonotype was defined by an identical inferred V gene, J gene, and CDR3 amino acid sequence. Percentage overlap between repertoires was computed as shared unique clonotypes divided by the size of the smaller repertoire. Repertoire richness was assessed with RTK rarefaction, the Chao1 estimator, and Recon v2.1 estimates of unobserved clonotypes. Generation probabilities were computed with OLGA for all TCRbeta clonotypes obtained by the gDNA method from several donors. Held by TCRdb, this immuneACCESS table contains in-frame sequences only and omits some clones. Under half of the omission traces to an unresolved V gene where checked; the cause of the rest is unknown. That table is the source of V, J and clone size, and D and trimming were worked out from the DNA. Recorded for this sample are 950,000 to 1,100,000 clones; approximately 76% of them occurred a single time. The ten biggest clones cover 1.4% of the sample.

This entry comes from a study of shared clonotypes between healthy human individuals (dated by TCRdb to 2019 to 2021). At the level of the whole study: Two women and a few men aged 18 to 49 years were included in the cohort. To increase sequencing depth and limit assay-specific biases, different laboratories used diverse techniques to prepare libraries and sequence TCR repertoires. To estimate repertoire size and how much clonotype sharing occurs between individuals, the study deeply sequenced the blood TCR repertoires of roughly 5 healthy adults. Per donor, three plates each were used for CD4 naive and CD4 memory, two for CD8 naive, and one for CD8 memory. Leukapheresis yielded between about 0.85 and 10 billion PBMCs per donor. General conclusions and limits of the study: Only blood was sampled, and tissue TCR repertoires likely differ from those in blood. Larger estimated clonotype richness was generally found for naive subsets than for memory subsets. Because the study included only a small number of donors, the genetic and exposure-history diversity represented was limited. Incomplete sequencing was indicated by rarefaction of sorted-subset datasets, despite the large sequencing depth. Across a few donors, approximately 5% of naive CD4, roughly 3.3% of naive CD8, 2.3% of memory CD4, and about 0.4% of memory CD8 clonotypes were shared. Pairwise subsampling led to the expectation that sequencing depth would affect the degree of clonotype sharing among donors. Clonotypes shared by all four sorted-subset donors showed higher generation probabilities than non-shared clonotypes.

This clonotype originated in a man younger than 30 in good health. Sequenced: memory CD4+ T cells sorted from blood. In the paper's terms, the cell subset or site label means: CD45RA-negative fraction. The chain is assembled from TRBV15 and TRBJ2-7; 6 matching bases give a weak D call of TRBD2. In nucleotides, the sequence is TGTGCCACCAGCAGAGATGAGCTGGGGACTTCCCACGAGCAGTACTTC. This translates into CATSRDELGTSHEQYF. Outside the CDR3, residues come from the reference TRBV15 and TRBJ2-7 proteins, so the full variable domain is: DAMVIQNPRYQVTQFGKPVTLSCSQTLNHNVMYWYQQKSSQAPKLLFHYYDKDFNNEADTPDNFQSRRPNTSFCFLDIRSPGLGDTAMYLCATSRDELGTSHEQYFGPGTRLTVT.